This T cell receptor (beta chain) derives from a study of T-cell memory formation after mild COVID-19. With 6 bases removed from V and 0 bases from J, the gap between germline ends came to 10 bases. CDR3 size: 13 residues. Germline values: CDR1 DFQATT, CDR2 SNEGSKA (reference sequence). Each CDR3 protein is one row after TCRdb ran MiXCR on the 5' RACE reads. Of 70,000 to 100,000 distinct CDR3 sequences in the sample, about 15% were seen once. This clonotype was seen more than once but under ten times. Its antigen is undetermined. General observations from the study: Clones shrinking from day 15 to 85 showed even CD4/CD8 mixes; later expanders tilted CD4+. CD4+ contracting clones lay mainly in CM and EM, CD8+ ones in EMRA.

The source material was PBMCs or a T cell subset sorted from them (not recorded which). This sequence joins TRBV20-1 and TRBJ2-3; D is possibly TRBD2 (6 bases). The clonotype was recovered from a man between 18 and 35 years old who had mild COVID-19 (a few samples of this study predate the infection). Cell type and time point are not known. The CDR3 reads CSAWAGSTDTQYF. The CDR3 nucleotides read TGCAGTGCGTGGGCGGGAAGCACAGATACGCAGTATTTT.